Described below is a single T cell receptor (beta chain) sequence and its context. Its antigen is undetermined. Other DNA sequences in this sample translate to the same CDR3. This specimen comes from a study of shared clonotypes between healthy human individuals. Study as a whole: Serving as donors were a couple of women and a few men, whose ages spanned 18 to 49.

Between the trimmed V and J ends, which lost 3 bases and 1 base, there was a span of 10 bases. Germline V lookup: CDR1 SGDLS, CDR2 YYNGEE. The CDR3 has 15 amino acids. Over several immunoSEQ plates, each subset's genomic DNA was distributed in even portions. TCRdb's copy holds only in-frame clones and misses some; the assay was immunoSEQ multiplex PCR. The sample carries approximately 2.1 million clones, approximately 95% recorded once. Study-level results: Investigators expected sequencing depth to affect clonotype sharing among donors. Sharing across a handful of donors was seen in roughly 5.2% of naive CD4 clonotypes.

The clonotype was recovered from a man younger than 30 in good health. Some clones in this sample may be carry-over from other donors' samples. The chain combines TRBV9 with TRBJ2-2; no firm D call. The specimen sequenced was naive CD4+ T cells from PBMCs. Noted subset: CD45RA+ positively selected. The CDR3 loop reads CASSALAGNTGELFF. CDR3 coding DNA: TGTGCCAGCAGCGCCTTGGCCGGGAACACCGGGGAGCTGTTTTTT. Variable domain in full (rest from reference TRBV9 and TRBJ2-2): DSGVTQTPKHLITATGQRVTLRCSPRSGDLSVYWYQQSLDQGLQFLIQYYNGEERAKGNILERFSAQQFPDLHSELNLSSLELGDSALYFCASSALAGNTGELFFGEGSRLTVL.